This is a list of T cell receptor beta chains from one sample in a study of cytomegalovirus exposure and HLA in healthy donors. The method was immunoSEQ multiplex PCR; TCRdb's version includes in-frame clones alone and lacks a portion of them. This sample has 150,000 to 200,000 clones, with around three quarters found just once. Sample: PBMCs. The source of these receptors is a woman aged 45-65 years in good health and CMV-seropositive. CDR3s leave out the opening cysteine and the closing phenylalanine or tryptophan.

V gene	J gene	CDR3 protein
TRBV2	TRBJ1-5	ASVQGTHQPQH
TRBV28	TRBJ2-1	ASRTGGTYNEQF
TRBV7-9	TRBJ2-7	ASSLTGRAPPNEQY
TRBV19	TRBJ2-5	ASSPDSQETQY
TRBV21-1	TRBJ1-5	ASSKGYRQGSQPQH
TRBV4-2	TRBJ1-2	ASSQDRGRGGYT
TRBV5-1	TRBJ2-1	ASSPAFGGVGNEQF
TRBV7-9	TRBJ2-7	SSSLAIEGPY
TRBV2	.	ASSGAGTSGGEQY
TRBV12-5	TRBJ1-5	ASGFDVRAGQPQH
TRBV7-3	TRBJ2-2	ASSPDTGELF
TRBV18	TRBJ1-4	ASSPVLATNEKLF
TRBV7-3	TRBJ1-2	ASSLPGGGYT
TRBV9	TRBJ2-5	ASSEGQGAQYQETQY
TRBV15	TRBJ2-7	ATSRDRMGAGYEQY
TRBV4-3	TRBJ2-7	ASSQGLARASYEQY
TRBV5-6	TRBJ2-1	ASSGGGATYNEQF
TRBV28	TRBJ1-1	ASSLRGAPTEAF
TRBV28	TRBJ1-1	ASIQTGLIAF
TRBV2	TRBJ2-7	ASSPRGGAYEQY
TRBV5-1	TRBJ1-2	ASSLAAGGYDYGYT
TRBV10-3	TRBJ2-3	AISEGTGGSDTQY
TRBV7-2	TRBJ2-3	ATQWAGKDTQY
TRBV5-4	TRBJ2-5	ASSNAGLAGGLETQY
TRBV7-2	TRBJ1-2	ASSSWDTGTYGYT
TRBV7-2	TRBJ2-7	ASSVDSDYEQY
TRBV9	TRBJ2-1	ASSVDGTFGQGTGNEQF
TRBV5-4	TRBJ1-4	ASSPGTPTNEKLF
TRBV5-6	TRBJ1-1	ASSRSVVTEAF
TRBV6-1	TRBJ1-2	ASNTAGGLGGYT
TRBV7-2	TRBJ2-2	ASSLVATSGTGELF
TRBV9	TRBJ2-5	ASSVHGTSMAETQY
TRBV19	TRBJ2-2	ASSQPGQNTGELF
TRBV27	TRBJ1-2	ASSSQREGYGYT
TRBV7-2	TRBJ1-2	ASSPGTLENYGYT
TRBV14	TRBJ2-3	ASSQTGGPATQY
TRBV11-2	TRBJ2-7	ASSLLPVYEQY
TRBV7-8	TRBJ2-7	ASSPQARLHDYEQY
TRBV27	TRBJ2-7	ASSLPGGGGHEQY
TRBV7-6	TRBJ2-7	ASSSGVAGGNYEQY
TRBV2	TRBJ1-1	ASRSISRDNEAF
TRBV7-9	TRBJ2-1	ASSLTSVRDNEQF
TRBV28	TRBJ2-7	ASQKWRTGSNLGYEQY
TRBV28	TRBJ2-7	ASSFPGSYEQY
TRBV5-1	TRBJ2-5	ASSLTSIQETQY
TRBV25-1	TRBJ1-1	ASNALAGVNTEAF